Shown below are 9 T cell receptor beta chains from a single sample sequenced in a study of blood T cell repertoires in COVID-19. Method: immunoSEQ multiplex PCR; TCRdb's copy keeps in-frame clones and lacks some. The sample contains about 250,000 clones, 80% to 90% of which appear only once. Specimen: PBMCs or T cells enriched from blood (not recorded which). The receptors originated from a woman aged 45 to 65 who had been exposed to COVID-19.

V is TRBV5-1 and J is TRBJ1-6, with TRBD1 matching over 10 bases. The J segment lost 7 bases and the V segment lost 7 bases, leaving 8 bases of the junction unmatched. The CDR3 is 15 residues long. Germline V CDR1 and CDR2: SGHRS, YFSETQ. Here the CDR3 DNA reads TGCGCCAGCGGTAAGGGACAGGGGAAAAATTCACCCCTCCACTTT. The encoded protein is CASGKGQGKNSPLHF. The variable domain in full, with the rest retrieved from reference TRBV5-1 and TRBJ1-6, is KAGVTQTPRYLIKTRGQQVTLSCSPISGHRSVSWYQQTPGQGLQFLFEYFSETQRNKGNFPGRFSGRQFSNSRSEMNVSTLELGDSALYLCASGKGQGKNSPLHFGNGTRLTVT.

J is TRBJ2-2 and V is TRBV10-3, with 12 positions matching TRBD1. This CDR3 region has 16 residues. CDR1 and CDR2 (germline): ENHRY, SYGVKD. V shed 6 bases, J shed 6 bases, and the junction held 8 bases outside the gene matches. The CDR3 DNA is TGTGCCATCAGAGATTCGGGACAGGGGGCCGCCGGGGAGCTGTTTTTT. It encodes CAIRDSGQGAAGELFF.

This chain's CDR3 is CASSWGLGNEQFF. The CDR3 nucleotides are TGCGCCAGCAGCTGGGGACTAGGCAATGAGCAGTTCTTC. V usage is TRBV5-1 and J usage is TRBJ2-1, with 8 bases that match TRBD2. In germline, CDR1 is SGHRS, CDR2 YFSETQ. The CDR3 totals 13 residues. The V gene end was trimmed by 3 bases and the J gene end by 6 bases; junction bases not matched to a gene: 2. Together with reference TRBV5-1 and TRBJ2-1, the CDR3 gives the full variable domain: KAGVTQTPRYLIKTRGQQVTLSCSPISGHRSVSWYQQTPGQGLQFLFEYFSETQRNKGNFPGRFSGRQFSNSRSEMNVSTLELGDSALYLCASSWGLGNEQFFGPGTRLTVL.

The chain links TRBV30 to TRBJ2-5; TRBD2 is a possible D gene (7 bases). V was cut by 0 bases and J by 5 bases, with 16 bases left in between. CDR1 and CDR2 (germline): GTSNPN, SVGIG (reference sequence). The CDR3 length is 15 residues. CDR3 region: CAWSVRGGSGETQYF. In nucleotides, the CDR3 is TGTGCCTGGAGTGTACGCGGGGGCTCCGGGGAGACCCAGTACTTC.

The CDR3 bases are TGTGCCAGCAGCCTTTGGACTGGCTCGGAGACCCAGTACTTC. Residues: CASSLWTGSETQYF. The chain links TRBV5-4 to TRBJ2-5; tentatively, D is TRBD2 (5 bases). Looked up from germline, CDR1 is SGHNT and CDR2 is YYREEE (reference sequence). V was trimmed by 4 bases and J by 5 bases, leaving 15 bases between them. The CDR3 is made up of 14 amino acids. The variable domain in full, completed from reference TRBV5-4 and TRBJ2-5, reads ETGVTQSPTHLIKTRGQQVTLRCSSQSGHNTVSWYQQALGQGPQFIFQYYREEENGRGNFPPRFSGLQFPNYSSELNVNALELDDSALYLCASSLWTGSETQYFGPGTRLLVL.

V is TRBV19 and J is TRBJ2-4; the match to TRBD2 covers 8 bases. V shed 5 bases, J shed 0 bases, and the junction held 12 bases outside the gene matches. This CDR3 region has 18 residues. Germline CDR1 and CDR2: LNHDA and SQIVND (reference sequence). The CDR3 bases are TGTGCCAGTAGTGTACGCGGGACTAGGGGAAAAGCCAAAAACATTCAGTACTTC. Translated: CASSVRGTRGKAKNIQYF.

This sequence joins TRBV7-2 and TRBJ2-2; D not certain. The germline V gene has CDR1 SGHTA and CDR2 FQGNSA. The CDR3 has 13 amino acids. V shed 4 bases and J shed 6 bases, with 9 bases lying between them. CDR3 amino acids: CASSSRVAGELFF. In DNA, the CDR3 is TGTGCCAGCAGCTCCCGGGTGGCCGGGGAGCTGTTTTTT. The full variable domain, its missing parts supplied by reference TRBV7-2 and TRBJ2-2, is GAGVSQSPSNKVTEKGKDVELRCDPISGHTALYWYRQSLGQGLEFLIYFQGNSAPDKSGLPSDRFSAERTGGSVSTLTIQRTQQEDSAVYLCASSSRVAGELFFGEGSRLTVL.

The V and J genes are TRBV13 and TRBJ2-1; D is possibly TRBD2 (6 bases). The germline gives CDR1 PRHDT, CDR2 FYEKMQ (reference sequence). CDR3 size: 18 residues. V shed 2 bases and J shed 3 bases, with 20 bases lying between them. The CDR3 reads CASSLQPGWQEGYNEQFF. The CDR3 DNA is TGTGCCAGCAGCTTACAACCGGGGTGGCAGGAGGGCTACAATGAGCAGTTCTTC.

Relative to its sample, this clone is medium-sized. This rearrangement joins TRBV7-9 to TRBJ2-7; unclear D gene. CDR1 SEHNR and CDR2 FQNEAQ come from the germline V gene (reference sequence). V dropped 4 bases and J dropped 8 bases, with 12 bases sitting between them. This CDR3 region has 12 residues. CDR3 loop: CASSSPGLQQYF. As DNA, the CDR3 is TGTGCCAGCAGCTCCCCAGGTCTCCAGCAGTACTTC.